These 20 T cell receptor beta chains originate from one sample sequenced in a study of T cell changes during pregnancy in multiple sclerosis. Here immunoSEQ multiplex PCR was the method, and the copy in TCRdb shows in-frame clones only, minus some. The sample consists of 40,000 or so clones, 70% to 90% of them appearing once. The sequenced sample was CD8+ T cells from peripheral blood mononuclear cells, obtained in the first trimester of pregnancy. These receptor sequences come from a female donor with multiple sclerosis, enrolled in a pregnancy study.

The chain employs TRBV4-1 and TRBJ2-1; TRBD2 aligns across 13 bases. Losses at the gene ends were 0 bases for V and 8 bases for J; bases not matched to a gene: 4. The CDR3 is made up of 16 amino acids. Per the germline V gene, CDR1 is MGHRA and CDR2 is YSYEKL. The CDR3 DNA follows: TGCGCCAGCAGCCAAGACAGAACTAGCGGGGGGGATGAGCAGTTCTTC. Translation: CASSQDRTSGGDEQFF.

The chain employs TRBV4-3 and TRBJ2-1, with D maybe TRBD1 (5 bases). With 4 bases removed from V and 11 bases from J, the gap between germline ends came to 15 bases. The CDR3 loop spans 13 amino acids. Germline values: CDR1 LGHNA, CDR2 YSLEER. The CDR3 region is CASSPDVGVQQFF. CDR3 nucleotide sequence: TGCGCCAGCAGCCCGGATGTAGGGGTTCAGCAGTTCTTC.

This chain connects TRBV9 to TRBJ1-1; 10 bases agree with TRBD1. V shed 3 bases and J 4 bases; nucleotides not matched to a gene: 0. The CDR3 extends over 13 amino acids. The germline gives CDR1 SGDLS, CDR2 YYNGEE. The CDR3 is CASSGTGGTEAFF. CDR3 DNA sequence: TGTGCCAGCAGCGGGACAGGGGGCACTGAAGCTTTCTTT.

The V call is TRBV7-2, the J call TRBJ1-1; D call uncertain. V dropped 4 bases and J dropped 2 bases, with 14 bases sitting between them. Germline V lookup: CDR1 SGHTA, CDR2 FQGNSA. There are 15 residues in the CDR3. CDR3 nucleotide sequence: TGTGCCAGCAGCTCCTCCGCGGGAGGTAACACTGAAGCTTTCTTT. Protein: CASSSSAGGNTEAFF.

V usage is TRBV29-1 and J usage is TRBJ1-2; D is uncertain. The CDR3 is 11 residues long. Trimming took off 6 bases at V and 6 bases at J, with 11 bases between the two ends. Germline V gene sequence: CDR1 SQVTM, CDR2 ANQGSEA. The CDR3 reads CSVEEGNGYTF. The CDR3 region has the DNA TGCAGCGTCGAGGAGGGCAATGGCTACACCTTC.

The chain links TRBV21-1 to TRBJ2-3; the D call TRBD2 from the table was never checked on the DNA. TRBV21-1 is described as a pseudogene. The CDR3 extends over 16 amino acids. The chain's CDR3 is CASSKGQRGGTDTQYF. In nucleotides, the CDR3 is TGTGCCAGCAGCAAAGGTCAGCGGGGCGGCACAGATACGCAGTATTTT.

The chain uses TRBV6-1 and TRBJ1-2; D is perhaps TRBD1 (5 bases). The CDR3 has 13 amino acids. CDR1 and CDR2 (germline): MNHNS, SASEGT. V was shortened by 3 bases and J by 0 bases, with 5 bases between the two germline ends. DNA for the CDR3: TGTGCCAGCAGTGAGGACACTAACTATGGCTACACCTTC. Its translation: CASSEDTNYGYTF.

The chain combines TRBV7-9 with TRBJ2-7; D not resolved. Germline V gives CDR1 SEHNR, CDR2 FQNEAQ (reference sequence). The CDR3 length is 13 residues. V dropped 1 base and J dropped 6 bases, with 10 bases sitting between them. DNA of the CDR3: TGTGCCAGCAGCTTAGACTACGCCTCCGAGCAGTACTTC. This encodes CASSLDYASEQYF.

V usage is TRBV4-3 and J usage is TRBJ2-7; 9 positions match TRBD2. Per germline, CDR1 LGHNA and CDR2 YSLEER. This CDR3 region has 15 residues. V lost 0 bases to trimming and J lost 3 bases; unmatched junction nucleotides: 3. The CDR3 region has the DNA TGCGCCAGCAGCCAAGACGGGACTAGCTTCTACGAGCAGTACTTC. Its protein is CASSQDGTSFYEQYF.

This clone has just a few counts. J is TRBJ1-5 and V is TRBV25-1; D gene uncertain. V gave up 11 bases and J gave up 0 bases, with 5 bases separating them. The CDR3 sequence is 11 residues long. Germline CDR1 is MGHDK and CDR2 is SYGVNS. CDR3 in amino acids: CASGSNQPQHF. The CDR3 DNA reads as TGTGCCTCAGGTAGCAATCAGCCCCAGCATTTT.

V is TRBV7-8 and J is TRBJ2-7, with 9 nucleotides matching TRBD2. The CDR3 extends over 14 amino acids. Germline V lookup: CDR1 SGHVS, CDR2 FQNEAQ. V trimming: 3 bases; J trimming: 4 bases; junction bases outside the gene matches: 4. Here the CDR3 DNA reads TGTGCCAGCAGCTTTGGGGGACTAGCATACGAGCAGTACTTC. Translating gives CASSFGGLAYEQYF.

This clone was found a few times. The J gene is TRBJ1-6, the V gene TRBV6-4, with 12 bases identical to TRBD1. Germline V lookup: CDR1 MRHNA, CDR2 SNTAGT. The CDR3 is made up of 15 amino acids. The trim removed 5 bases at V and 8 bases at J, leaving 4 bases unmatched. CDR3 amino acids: CASSPGTGGDSPLHF. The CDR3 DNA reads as TGTGCCAGCAGTCCCGGGACAGGGGGCGATTCACCCCTCCACTTT.

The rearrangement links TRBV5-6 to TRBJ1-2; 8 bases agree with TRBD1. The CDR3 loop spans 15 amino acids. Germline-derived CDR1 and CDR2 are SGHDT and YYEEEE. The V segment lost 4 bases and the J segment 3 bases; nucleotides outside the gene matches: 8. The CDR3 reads CASSPTDREDYGYTF. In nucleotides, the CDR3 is TGTGCCAGCAGCCCCACGGACAGGGAAGACTATGGCTACACCTTC.

CDR3 region: CASSLLESSYNEQFF. CDR3 DNA: TGTGCCAGCAGTTTATTGGAGAGCTCCTACAATGAGCAGTTCTTC. The rearrangement links TRBV27 to TRBJ2-1; no firm D call. The ends were cut back, 1 base at V and 0 bases at J, with 7 bases in the middle. Per germline, CDR1 MNHEY and CDR2 SMNVEV (reference sequence). The CDR3 is made up of 15 amino acids.

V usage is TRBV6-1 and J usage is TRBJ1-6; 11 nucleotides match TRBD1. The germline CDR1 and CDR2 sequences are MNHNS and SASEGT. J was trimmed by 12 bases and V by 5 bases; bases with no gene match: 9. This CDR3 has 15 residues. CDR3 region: CASSSPGTGGVPLHF. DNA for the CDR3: TGTGCCAGCAGTTCACCCGGGACAGGGGGTGTACCCCTCCACTTT.

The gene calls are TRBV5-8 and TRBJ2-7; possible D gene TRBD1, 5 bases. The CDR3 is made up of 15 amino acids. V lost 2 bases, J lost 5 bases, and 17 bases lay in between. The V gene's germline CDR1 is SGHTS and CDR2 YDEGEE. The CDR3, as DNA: TGTGCCAGCAGCTTTCGGTACAGGAGCAATGACGAGCAGTACTTC. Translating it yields CASSFRYRSNDEQYF.

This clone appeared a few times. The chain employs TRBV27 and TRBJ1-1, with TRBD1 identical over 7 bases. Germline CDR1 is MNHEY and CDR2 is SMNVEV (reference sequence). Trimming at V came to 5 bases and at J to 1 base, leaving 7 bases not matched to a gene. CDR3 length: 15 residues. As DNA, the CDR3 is TGTGCCAGCAGTCCCTGGACAGGAGCGAACACTGAAGCTTTCTTT. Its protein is CASSPWTGANTEAFF.

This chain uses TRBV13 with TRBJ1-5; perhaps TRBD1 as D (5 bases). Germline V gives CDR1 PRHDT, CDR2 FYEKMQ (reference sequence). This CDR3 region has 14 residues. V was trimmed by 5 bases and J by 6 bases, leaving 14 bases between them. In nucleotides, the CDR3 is TGTGCCAGCAGCGCCCGCGGGGCCGGTCAGCCCCAGCATTTT. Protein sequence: CASSARGAGQPQHF.

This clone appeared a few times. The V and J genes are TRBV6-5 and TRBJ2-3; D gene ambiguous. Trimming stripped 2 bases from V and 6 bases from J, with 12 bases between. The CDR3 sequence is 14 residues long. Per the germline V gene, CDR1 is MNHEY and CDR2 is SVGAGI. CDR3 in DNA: TGTGCCAGCAGTTACATGCCCTTAGCTGATACGCAGTATTTT. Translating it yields CASSYMPLADTQYF.

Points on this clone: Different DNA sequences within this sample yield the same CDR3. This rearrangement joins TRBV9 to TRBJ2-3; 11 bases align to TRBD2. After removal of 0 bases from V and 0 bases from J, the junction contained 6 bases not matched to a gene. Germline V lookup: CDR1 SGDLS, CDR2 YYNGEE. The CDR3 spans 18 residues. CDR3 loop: CASSVAGLAGGSTDTQYF. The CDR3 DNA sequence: TGTGCCAGCAGCGTAGCTGGGCTAGCGGGGGGAAGCACAGATACGCAGTATTTT.